The following is a T cell receptor (beta chain) sequence with its context. The clone's antigen remains unknown. Per-base quality was not reported, and no clone a single base away is much larger than it. The germline V gene sets CDR1 to SGHDT and CDR2 to YYEEEE. Unmatched junction bases come to 6, with V trimmed by 5 bases and J by 8 bases. The CDR3 sequence holds 14 residues, the cysteine and phenylalanine included. Here the CDR3 DNA is all that survives: 42 bases in frame from base 1. The record originates from a study of blood T cell repertoires in COVID-19 (TCRdb year 2020). Looking at the study overall: The collaborator samples originated in the United States, Italy and Spain and spanned the acute and convalescent phases of COVID-19. The samples were drawn from the first 160 participants of the ongoing ImmuneRACE study and from 1,254 subjects provided by 6 global collaborators. The prospective study material was composed of cDNA or gDNA derived from T cells, B-cell-depleted T cells, or PBMCs. The repertoires were made available in a free public database intended to serve as a resource for research on the immune response to SARS-CoV-2. A de-identified subject ID, COVID-19 status, age in years and sex were almost always included in the sample metadata. The dataset comprised deeply sampled blood TCRbeta repertoires from subjects exposed to, actively infected with, or recovered from COVID-19. HLA class I and class II types, where available, came from metadata supplied by the sample provider rather than from assay-based typing. What the work shows at the level of the full study, not this receptor alone: How much clinical and demographic metadata was included differed by source and by participant, and the metadata was provided uncurated.

The collaborating institutions used their own protocols to collect whole blood in K2EDTA tubes. For TCRbeta analysis, collaborators shipped samples as frozen whole blood, isolated PBMCs, or DNA extracted from either of those sample types. TCRbeta CDR3 regions were amplified from genomic DNA using the immunoSEQ Assay, a bias-controlled multiplex PCR. From the authors' description of their analysis: Nucleated cell counts per sample were estimated from amplification of reference gene primers within the assay. To quantify the absolute abundance of each unique TCRbeta CDR3 rearrangement, sequence reads were collapsed and filtered. For each sample, productive Simpson clonality was calculated as the square root of Simpson's diversity index across productive rearrangements. TCRdb's version of the immuneACCESS table is confined to in-frame rearrangements and falls short of the full clone set. An unresolved V gene accounts for under half of the shortfall where checked; the remainder is of unknown origin. The V and J calls and clone size were taken over from that table, and D and trimming were inferred from the DNA. The sample table contains approximately 66,000 clones; only one count was recorded for less than 85% of them. The ten largest account for more than 20% of the sample.

Sequencing input: peripheral blood. The sequence was obtained from a man aged 55 to 70 with acute or convalescent COVID-19. Recombination connected TRBV5-6 to TRBJ1-6, and 8 junctional nucleotides match TRBD1. DNA sequence: TGTGCCAGCAGGTCGACAGGGGAGGATTCACCCCTCCACTTT. This sequence encodes CASRSTGEDSPLHF.